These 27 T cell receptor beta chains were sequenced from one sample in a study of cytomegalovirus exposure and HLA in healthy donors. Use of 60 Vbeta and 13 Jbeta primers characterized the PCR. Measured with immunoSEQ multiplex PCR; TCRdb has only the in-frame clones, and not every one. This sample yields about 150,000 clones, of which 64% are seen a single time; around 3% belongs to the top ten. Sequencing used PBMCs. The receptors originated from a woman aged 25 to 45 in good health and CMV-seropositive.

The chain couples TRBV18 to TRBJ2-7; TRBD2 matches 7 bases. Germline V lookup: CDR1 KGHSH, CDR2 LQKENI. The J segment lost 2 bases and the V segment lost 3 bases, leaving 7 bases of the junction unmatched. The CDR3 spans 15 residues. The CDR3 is CASSPSRGTTYEQYF. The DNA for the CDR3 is TGTGCCAGCTCACCGAGTAGAGGGACTACCTACGAGCAGTACTTC.

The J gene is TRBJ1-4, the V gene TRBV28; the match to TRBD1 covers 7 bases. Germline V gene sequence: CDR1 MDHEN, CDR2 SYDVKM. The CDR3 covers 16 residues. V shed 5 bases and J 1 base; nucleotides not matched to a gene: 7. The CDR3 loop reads CASSRMRGRTNEKLFF. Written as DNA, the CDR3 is TGTGCCAGCAGTCGGATGAGGGGGCGAACTAATGAAAAACTGTTTTTT.

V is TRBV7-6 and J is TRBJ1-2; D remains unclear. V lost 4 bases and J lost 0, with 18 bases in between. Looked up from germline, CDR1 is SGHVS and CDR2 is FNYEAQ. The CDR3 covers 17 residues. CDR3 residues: CASSSLLLAAPNYGYTF. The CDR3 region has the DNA TGTGCCAGCAGCTCACTCTTGTTGGCAGCGCCTAACTATGGCTACACCTTC. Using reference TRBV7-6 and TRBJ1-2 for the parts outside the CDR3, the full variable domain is GAGVSQSPRYKVTKRGQDVALRCDPISGHVSLYWYRQALGQGPEFLTYFNYEAQQDKSGLPNDRFSAERPEGSISTLTIQRTEQRDSAMYRCASSSLLLAAPNYGYTFGSGTRLTVV.

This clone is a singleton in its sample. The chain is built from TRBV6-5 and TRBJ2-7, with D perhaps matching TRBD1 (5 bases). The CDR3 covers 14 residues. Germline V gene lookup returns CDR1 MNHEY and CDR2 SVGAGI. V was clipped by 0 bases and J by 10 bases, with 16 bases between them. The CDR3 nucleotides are TGTGCCAGCAGTTACTCTGATCCCCGACAGATCCAGTACTTC. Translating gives CASSYSDPRQIQYF.

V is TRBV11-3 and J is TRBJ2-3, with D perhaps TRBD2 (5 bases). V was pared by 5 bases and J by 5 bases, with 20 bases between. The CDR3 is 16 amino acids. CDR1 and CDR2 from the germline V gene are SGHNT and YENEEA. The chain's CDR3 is CASSQTTPREQDTQYF. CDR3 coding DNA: TGTGCCAGCAGCCAGACCACGCCTCGGGAACAAGATACGCAGTATTTT.

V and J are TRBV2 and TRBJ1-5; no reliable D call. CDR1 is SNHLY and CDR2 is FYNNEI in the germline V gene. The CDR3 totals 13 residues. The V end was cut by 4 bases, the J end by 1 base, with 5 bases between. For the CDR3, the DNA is TGTGCCAGCAGTGGGCGGAGCAATCAGCCCCAGCATTTT. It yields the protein CASSGRSNQPQHF.

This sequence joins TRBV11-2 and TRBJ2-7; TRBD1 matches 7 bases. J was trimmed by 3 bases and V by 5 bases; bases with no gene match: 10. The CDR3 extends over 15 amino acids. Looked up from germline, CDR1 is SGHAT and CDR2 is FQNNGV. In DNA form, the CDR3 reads TGTGCCAGCAGCCCAACCCGGGACAGTGTCTACGAGCAGTACTTC. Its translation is CASSPTRDSVYEQYF.

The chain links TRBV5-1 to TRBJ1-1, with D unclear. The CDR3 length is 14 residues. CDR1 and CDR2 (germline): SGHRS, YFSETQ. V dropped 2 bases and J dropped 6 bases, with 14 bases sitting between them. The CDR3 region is CASSLKIGLPEAFF. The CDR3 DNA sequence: TGCGCCAGCAGCTTAAAAATCGGTTTACCTGAAGCTTTCTTT.

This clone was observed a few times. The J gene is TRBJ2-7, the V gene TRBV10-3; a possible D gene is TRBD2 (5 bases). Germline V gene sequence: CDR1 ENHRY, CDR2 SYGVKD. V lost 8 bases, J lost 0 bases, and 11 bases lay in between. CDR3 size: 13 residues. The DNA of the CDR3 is TGTGCCATCGCTAGCTTAAGCTCCTACGAGCAGTACTTC. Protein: CAIASLSSYEQYF.

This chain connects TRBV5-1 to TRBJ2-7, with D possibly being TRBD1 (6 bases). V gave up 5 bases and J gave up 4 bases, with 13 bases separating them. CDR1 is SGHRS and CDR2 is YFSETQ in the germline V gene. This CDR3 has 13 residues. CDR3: CASREGTPYEQYF. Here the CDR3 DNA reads TGCGCCAGCAGGGAAGGGACACCTTACGAGCAGTACTTC.

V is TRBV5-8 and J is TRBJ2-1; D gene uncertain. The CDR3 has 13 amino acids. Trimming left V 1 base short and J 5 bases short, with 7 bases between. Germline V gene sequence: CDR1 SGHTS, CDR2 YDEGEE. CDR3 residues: CASSLYQDNEQFF. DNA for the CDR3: TGTGCCAGCAGCTTGTACCAGGACAATGAGCAGTTCTTC.

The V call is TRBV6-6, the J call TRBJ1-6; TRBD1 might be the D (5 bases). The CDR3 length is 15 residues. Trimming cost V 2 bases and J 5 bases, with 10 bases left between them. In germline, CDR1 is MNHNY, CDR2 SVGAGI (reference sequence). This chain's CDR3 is CASSYSRQNNSPLHF. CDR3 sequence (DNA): TGTGCCAGCAGTTACAGTAGACAGAATAATTCACCCCTCCACTTT.

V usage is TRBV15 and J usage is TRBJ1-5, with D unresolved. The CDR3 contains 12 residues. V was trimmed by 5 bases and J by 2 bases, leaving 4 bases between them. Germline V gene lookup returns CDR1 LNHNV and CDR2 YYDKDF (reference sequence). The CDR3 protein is CATSRGNQPQHF. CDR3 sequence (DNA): TGTGCCACCAGCCGGGGCAATCAGCCCCAGCATTTT.

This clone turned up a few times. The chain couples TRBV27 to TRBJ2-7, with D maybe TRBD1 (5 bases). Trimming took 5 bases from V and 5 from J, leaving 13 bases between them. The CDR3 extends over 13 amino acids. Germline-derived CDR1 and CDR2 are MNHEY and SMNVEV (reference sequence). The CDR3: CASSLASGNEQYF. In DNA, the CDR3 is TGTGCCAGCAGTCTGGCTTCAGGGAACGAGCAGTACTTC.

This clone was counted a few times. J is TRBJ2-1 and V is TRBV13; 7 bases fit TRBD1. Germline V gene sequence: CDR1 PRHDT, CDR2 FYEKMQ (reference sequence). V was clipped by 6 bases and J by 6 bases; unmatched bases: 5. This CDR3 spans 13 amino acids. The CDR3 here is CASRYTGVNEQFF. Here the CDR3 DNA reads TGTGCCAGCAGATATACAGGGGTCAATGAGCAGTTCTTC.

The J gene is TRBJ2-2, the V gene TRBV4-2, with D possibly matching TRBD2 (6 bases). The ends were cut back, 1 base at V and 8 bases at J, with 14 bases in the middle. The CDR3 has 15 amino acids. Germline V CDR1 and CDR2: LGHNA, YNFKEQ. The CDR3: CASSQVSGGNGELFF. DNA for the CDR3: TGTGCCAGCAGCCAAGTATCAGGCGGGAATGGGGAGCTGTTTTTT.

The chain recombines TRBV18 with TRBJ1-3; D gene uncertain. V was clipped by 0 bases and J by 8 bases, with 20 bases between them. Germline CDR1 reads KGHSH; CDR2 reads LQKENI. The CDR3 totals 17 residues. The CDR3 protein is CASSPPAPRGRGDTIYF. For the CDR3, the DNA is TGTGCCAGCTCACCACCGGCCCCCCGGGGTCGCGGGGACACCATATATTTT.

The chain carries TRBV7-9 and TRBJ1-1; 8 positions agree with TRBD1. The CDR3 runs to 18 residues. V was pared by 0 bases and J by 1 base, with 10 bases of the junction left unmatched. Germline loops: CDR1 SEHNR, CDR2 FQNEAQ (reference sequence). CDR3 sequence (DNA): TGTGCCAGCAGCTTAGCCCTACACCGACAGGGGTCGAACACTGAAGCTTTCTTT. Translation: CASSLALHRQGSNTEAFF.

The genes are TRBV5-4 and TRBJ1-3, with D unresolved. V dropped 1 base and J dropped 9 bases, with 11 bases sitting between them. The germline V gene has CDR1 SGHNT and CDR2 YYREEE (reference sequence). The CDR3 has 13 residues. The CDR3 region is CASSLPSPGTIYF. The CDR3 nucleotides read TGTGCCAGCAGCTTGCCAAGCCCTGGCACCATATATTTT.

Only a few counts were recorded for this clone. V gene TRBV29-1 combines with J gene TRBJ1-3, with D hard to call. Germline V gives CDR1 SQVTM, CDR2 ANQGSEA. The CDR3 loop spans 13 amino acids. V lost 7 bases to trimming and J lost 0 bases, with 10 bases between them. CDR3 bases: TGCAGCGCTCTTCTGAGCTCTGGAAACACCATATATTTT. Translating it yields CSALLSSGNTIYF.

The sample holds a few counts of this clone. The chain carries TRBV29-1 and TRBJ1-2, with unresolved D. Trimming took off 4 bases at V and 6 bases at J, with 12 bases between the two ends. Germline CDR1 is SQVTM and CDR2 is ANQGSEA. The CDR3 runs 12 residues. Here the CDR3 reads CSVGAVHDGYTF. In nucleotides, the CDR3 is TGCAGCGTTGGGGCAGTTCATGATGGCTACACCTTC.

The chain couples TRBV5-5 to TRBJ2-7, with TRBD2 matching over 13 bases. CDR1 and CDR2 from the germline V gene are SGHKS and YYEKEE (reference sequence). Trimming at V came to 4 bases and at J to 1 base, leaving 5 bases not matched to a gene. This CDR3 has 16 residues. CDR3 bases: TGTGCCAGCAGCCACGGACTAGCGGGAGTGTCCTACGAGCAGTACTTC. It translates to CASSHGLAGVSYEQYF.

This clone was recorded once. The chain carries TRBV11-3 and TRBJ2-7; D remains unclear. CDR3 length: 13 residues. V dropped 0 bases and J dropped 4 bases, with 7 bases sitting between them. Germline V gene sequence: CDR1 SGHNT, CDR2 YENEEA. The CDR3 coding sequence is TGTGCCAGCAGCTTAGAGATCGGGTACGAGCAGTACTTC. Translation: CASSLEIGYEQYF. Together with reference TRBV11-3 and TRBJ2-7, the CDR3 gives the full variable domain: EAGVVQSPRYKIIEKKQPVAFWCNPISGHNTLYWYLQNLGQGPELLIRYENEEAVDDSQLPKDRFSAERLKGVDSTLKIQPAELGDSAVYLCASSLEIGYEQYFGPGTRLTVT.

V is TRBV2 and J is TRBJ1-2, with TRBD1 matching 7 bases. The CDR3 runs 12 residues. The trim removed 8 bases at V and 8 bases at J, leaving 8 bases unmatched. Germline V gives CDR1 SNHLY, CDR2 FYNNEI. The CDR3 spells CASQQGMGGYTF. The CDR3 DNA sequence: TGTGCCAGCCAACAGGGGATGGGGGGCTACACCTTC.

The CDR3 loop reads CASSEAGGPYEQYF. DNA of the CDR3: TGTGCCAGCAGTGAAGCGGGGGGACCCTACGAGCAGTACTTC. J is TRBJ2-7 and V is TRBV6-1; D might be TRBD2 (6 bases). The CDR3 has 14 amino acids. In germline, CDR1 is MNHNS, CDR2 SASEGT. V dropped 0 bases and J dropped 2 bases, with 8 bases sitting between them.

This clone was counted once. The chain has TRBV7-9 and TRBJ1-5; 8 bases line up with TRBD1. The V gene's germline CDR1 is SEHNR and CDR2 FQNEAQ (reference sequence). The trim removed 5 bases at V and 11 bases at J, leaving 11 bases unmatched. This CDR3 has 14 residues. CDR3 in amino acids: CASSLGTGWSTQHF. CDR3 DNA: TGTGCCAGCAGCCTCGGGACAGGTTGGTCGACCCAGCATTTT.

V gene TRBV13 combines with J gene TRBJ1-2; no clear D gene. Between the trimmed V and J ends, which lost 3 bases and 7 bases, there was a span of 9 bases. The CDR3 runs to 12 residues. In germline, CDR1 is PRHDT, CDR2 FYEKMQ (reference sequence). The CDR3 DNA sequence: TGTGCCAGCAGCTTGAGAAGCGGTGGCTACACCTTC. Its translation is CASSLRSGGYTF.